This record concerns one T cell receptor beta chain sequence. Its antigen is still unknown. Clones were read by immunoSEQ multiplex PCR, and TCRdb kept only the in-frame ones, dropping some. The sample lists 150,000 to 200,000 clones, roughly 82% occurring once. Germline assignment: CDR1 LGHNA and CDR2 YNFKEQ. V was pared by 1 base and J by 1 base, with 1 base of the junction left unmatched. The CDR3 extends over 15 amino acids. This record belongs to a study of cytomegalovirus exposure and HLA in healthy donors. Background on the study: The same platform as the roughly 630 first-cohort repertoires was used for the roughly 130 validation repertoires, a later analysis reported. General observations from the study: The study found most TCR sequences rare, yet found some public TCRs in many donors.

The rearrangement links TRBV4-2 to TRBJ2-3, with TRBD1 identical over 8 bases. The TCR comes from a man younger than 35 in good health and CMV-seropositive. The sequencing input was PBMCs. CDR3 region: CASSQAQGGTDTQYF. CDR3 nucleotide sequence: TGTGCCAGCAGCCAAGCACAGGGGGGCACAGATACGCAGTATTTT.